The next 6 T cell receptor beta chains were all read from a single sample in a study of shared clonotypes between healthy human individuals. Repertoires were generated with immunoSEQ multiplex PCR, while TCRdb's copy carries only in-frame clones and drops some. The data contain 2 million to 3 million clones, approximately 92% of them singletons. Sequences were obtained from naive CD4+ T cells sorted from blood. The subset was: CD45RA+ positively selected. The source is a man aged 18 to 30 in good health.

This chain uses TRBV2 with TRBJ2-5; unclear D gene. The length of the CDR3 is 12 residues. V lost 3 bases, J lost 4 bases, and 6 bases lay in between. The V gene's germline CDR1 is SNHLY and CDR2 FYNNEI. The CDR3 reads CASSDDLETQYF. The CDR3 DNA is TGTGCCAGCAGTGACGATCTAGAGACCCAGTACTTC.

In its sample, this clone was seen once. The genes are TRBV14 and TRBJ2-2, with D perhaps TRBD2 (7 bases). This CDR3 is built from 16 residues. Looked up from germline, CDR1 is SGHDN and CDR2 is FVKESK. Deletions cut 4 bases from V and 4 bases from J, with 16 bases between. The CDR3 region is CASSPLGGGLTGELFF. In DNA form, the CDR3 reads TGTGCCAGCAGCCCCTTAGGGGGGGGGCTCACCGGGGAGCTGTTTTTT.

V usage is TRBV6-5 and J usage is TRBJ2-1; tentatively, D is TRBD2 (5 bases). With 6 bases removed from V and 8 bases from J, the gap between germline ends came to 11 bases. CDR1 is MNHEY and CDR2 is SVGAGI in the germline V gene. This CDR3 comprises 12 residues. CDR3 in amino acids: CASSRLGDEQFF. CDR3 nucleotides: TGTGCCAGCAGCCGGCTCGGGGATGAGCAGTTCTTC.

The rearrangement links TRBV5-1 to TRBJ2-1; perhaps D is TRBD1 or TRBD2 (6 bases each). Germline loops: CDR1 SGHRS, CDR2 YFSETQ. Trimming left V 1 base short and J 10 bases short, with 15 bases between. The CDR3 extends over 14 amino acids. The CDR3 here is CASSLSGGLAEQFF. The CDR3 coding sequence is TGCGCCAGCAGCTTGTCCGGGGGCTTGGCCGAGCAGTTCTTC.

This chain connects TRBV9 to TRBJ2-4, with 7 bases matching TRBD1. The CDR3 covers 19 residues. Losses at the gene ends were 3 bases for V and 0 bases for J; bases not matched to a gene: 15. The germline V gene has CDR1 SGDLS and CDR2 YYNGEE. CDR3 nucleotides: TGTGCCAGCAGCGCCTTAACCTCCACAGGGGATTTAGCCAAAAACATTCAGTACTTC. This codes for CASSALTSTGDLAKNIQYF.

Comments on this clone: In the same sample, other DNA sequences code for this CDR3. The chain employs TRBV6-6 and TRBJ1-2; D is perhaps TRBD1 (6 bases). The CDR3 sequence is 15 residues long. CDR1 is MNHNY, CDR2 SVGAGI, per germline (reference sequence). V lost 0 bases and J 0 bases, leaving 8 bases between the germline ends. The CDR3 sequence is CASSYSTGANYGYTF. CDR3 sequence (DNA): TGTGCCAGCAGTTACTCGACAGGAGCTAACTATGGCTACACCTTC.